What follows is one T cell receptor beta chain and its context. Method: immunoSEQ multiplex PCR; TCRdb's copy keeps in-frame clones and lacks some. The table records approximately 160,000 clones, approximately 75% of them present only once. The data were taken from a study of blood T cell repertoires in COVID-19. The clonotype was recovered from a human donor in a cohort sampled during active COVID-19. Sequences were obtained from peripheral blood.

CDR3 amino acids: CASSLVGGQGAVMNTEAFF. The CDR3 DNA reads as TGTGCCAGCAGCTTAGTCGGGGGACAGGGGGCCGTTATGAACACTGAAGCTTTCTTT. The chain couples TRBV7-9 to TRBJ1-1, with 12 bases aligning to TRBD1. The trim removed 1 base at V and 0 bases at J, leaving 9 bases unmatched. Germline V gene sequence: CDR1 SEHNR, CDR2 FQNEAQ (reference sequence). This CDR3 region has 19 residues.